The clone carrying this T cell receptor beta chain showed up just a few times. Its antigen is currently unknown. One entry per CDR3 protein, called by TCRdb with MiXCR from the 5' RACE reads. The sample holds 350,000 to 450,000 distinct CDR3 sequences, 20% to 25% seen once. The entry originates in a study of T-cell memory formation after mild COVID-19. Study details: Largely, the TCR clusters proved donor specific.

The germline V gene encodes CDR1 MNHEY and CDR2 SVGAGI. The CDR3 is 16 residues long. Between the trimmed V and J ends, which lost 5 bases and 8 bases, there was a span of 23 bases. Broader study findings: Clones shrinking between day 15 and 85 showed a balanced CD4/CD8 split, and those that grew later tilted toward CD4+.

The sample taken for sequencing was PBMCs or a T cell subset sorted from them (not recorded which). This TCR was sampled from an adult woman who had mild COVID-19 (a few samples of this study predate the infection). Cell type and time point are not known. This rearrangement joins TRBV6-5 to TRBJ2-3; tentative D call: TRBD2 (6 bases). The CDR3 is CASSPPRGPTGGTQYF. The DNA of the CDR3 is TGTGCCAGCAGTCCCCCCCGGGGTCCCACCGGGGGTACGCAGTATTTT.